This T cell receptor (beta chain) emerged from a study of T cells in Graves' hyperthyroidism and ophthalmopathy. With V trimmed by 5 bases and J by 6 bases, 11 bases remained unmatched. CDR1 is MNHEY and CDR2 is SMNVEV in the germline V gene (reference sequence). The CDR3 is 15 residues long. What was amplified from RNA transcripts were TCR beta CDR3 regions. When the TCR CDR3 underwent first-round RT-PCR, the HTBI primer set was used. TCRdb fed the multiplex PCR reads into MiXCR, producing one record per CDR3 protein. The table records more than 300,000 distinct CDR3 sequences, 18% of them present only once. Ophthalmopathy patients had Clinical Activity Score at least 3, NOSPECS grade at least 4, duration under 3 months. Clinical symptoms, serum thyroxine and TRAb, thyroid ultrasound and orbital computed tomography together formed the diagnostic basis.

This chain links TRBV27 with TRBJ1-1, with 8 bases identical to TRBD1. The sequence came from a young man with Graves' ophthalmopathy. The specimen sequenced was blood. CDR3 sequence (DNA): TGTGCCAGCAGTCTAGGGACAGGAGGATACGCTGAAGCTTTCTTT. Protein: CASSLGTGGYAEAFF.